This TCR beta chain was identified during a study of shared clonotypes between healthy human individuals. About the research overall: A few men and two women, aged 18 to 49, were donors.

Across several immunoSEQ plates, the genomic DNA of each subset was split evenly. Only in-frame clones appear in the TCRdb table, and some are missing; sequencing was by immunoSEQ multiplex PCR. The sample holds 850,000 to 1,100,000 clones; approximately 80% are singletons and the top ten take 0.89%. This CDR3 has 17 amino acids. J was trimmed by 4 bases and V by 0 bases; bases with no gene match: 5. The V gene's germline CDR1 is LNHNV and CDR2 YYDKDF (reference sequence). Caucasian adults residing in Nashville, Tennessee made up all the donors. The sample comprised memory CD4+ T cells from PBMCs. Subset here: CD45RA-negative fraction. This sequence joins TRBV15 and TRBJ2-2, with 10 bases matching TRBD1. The clonotype was recovered from a man aged 18 to 29 in good health. Some clones in this sample may be carry-over from other donors' samples. CDR3: CATSRDLGQGGTGELFF. The CDR3 DNA reads TGTGCCACCAGCAGAGATCTTGGACAGGGGGGCACCGGGGAGCTGTTTTTT.